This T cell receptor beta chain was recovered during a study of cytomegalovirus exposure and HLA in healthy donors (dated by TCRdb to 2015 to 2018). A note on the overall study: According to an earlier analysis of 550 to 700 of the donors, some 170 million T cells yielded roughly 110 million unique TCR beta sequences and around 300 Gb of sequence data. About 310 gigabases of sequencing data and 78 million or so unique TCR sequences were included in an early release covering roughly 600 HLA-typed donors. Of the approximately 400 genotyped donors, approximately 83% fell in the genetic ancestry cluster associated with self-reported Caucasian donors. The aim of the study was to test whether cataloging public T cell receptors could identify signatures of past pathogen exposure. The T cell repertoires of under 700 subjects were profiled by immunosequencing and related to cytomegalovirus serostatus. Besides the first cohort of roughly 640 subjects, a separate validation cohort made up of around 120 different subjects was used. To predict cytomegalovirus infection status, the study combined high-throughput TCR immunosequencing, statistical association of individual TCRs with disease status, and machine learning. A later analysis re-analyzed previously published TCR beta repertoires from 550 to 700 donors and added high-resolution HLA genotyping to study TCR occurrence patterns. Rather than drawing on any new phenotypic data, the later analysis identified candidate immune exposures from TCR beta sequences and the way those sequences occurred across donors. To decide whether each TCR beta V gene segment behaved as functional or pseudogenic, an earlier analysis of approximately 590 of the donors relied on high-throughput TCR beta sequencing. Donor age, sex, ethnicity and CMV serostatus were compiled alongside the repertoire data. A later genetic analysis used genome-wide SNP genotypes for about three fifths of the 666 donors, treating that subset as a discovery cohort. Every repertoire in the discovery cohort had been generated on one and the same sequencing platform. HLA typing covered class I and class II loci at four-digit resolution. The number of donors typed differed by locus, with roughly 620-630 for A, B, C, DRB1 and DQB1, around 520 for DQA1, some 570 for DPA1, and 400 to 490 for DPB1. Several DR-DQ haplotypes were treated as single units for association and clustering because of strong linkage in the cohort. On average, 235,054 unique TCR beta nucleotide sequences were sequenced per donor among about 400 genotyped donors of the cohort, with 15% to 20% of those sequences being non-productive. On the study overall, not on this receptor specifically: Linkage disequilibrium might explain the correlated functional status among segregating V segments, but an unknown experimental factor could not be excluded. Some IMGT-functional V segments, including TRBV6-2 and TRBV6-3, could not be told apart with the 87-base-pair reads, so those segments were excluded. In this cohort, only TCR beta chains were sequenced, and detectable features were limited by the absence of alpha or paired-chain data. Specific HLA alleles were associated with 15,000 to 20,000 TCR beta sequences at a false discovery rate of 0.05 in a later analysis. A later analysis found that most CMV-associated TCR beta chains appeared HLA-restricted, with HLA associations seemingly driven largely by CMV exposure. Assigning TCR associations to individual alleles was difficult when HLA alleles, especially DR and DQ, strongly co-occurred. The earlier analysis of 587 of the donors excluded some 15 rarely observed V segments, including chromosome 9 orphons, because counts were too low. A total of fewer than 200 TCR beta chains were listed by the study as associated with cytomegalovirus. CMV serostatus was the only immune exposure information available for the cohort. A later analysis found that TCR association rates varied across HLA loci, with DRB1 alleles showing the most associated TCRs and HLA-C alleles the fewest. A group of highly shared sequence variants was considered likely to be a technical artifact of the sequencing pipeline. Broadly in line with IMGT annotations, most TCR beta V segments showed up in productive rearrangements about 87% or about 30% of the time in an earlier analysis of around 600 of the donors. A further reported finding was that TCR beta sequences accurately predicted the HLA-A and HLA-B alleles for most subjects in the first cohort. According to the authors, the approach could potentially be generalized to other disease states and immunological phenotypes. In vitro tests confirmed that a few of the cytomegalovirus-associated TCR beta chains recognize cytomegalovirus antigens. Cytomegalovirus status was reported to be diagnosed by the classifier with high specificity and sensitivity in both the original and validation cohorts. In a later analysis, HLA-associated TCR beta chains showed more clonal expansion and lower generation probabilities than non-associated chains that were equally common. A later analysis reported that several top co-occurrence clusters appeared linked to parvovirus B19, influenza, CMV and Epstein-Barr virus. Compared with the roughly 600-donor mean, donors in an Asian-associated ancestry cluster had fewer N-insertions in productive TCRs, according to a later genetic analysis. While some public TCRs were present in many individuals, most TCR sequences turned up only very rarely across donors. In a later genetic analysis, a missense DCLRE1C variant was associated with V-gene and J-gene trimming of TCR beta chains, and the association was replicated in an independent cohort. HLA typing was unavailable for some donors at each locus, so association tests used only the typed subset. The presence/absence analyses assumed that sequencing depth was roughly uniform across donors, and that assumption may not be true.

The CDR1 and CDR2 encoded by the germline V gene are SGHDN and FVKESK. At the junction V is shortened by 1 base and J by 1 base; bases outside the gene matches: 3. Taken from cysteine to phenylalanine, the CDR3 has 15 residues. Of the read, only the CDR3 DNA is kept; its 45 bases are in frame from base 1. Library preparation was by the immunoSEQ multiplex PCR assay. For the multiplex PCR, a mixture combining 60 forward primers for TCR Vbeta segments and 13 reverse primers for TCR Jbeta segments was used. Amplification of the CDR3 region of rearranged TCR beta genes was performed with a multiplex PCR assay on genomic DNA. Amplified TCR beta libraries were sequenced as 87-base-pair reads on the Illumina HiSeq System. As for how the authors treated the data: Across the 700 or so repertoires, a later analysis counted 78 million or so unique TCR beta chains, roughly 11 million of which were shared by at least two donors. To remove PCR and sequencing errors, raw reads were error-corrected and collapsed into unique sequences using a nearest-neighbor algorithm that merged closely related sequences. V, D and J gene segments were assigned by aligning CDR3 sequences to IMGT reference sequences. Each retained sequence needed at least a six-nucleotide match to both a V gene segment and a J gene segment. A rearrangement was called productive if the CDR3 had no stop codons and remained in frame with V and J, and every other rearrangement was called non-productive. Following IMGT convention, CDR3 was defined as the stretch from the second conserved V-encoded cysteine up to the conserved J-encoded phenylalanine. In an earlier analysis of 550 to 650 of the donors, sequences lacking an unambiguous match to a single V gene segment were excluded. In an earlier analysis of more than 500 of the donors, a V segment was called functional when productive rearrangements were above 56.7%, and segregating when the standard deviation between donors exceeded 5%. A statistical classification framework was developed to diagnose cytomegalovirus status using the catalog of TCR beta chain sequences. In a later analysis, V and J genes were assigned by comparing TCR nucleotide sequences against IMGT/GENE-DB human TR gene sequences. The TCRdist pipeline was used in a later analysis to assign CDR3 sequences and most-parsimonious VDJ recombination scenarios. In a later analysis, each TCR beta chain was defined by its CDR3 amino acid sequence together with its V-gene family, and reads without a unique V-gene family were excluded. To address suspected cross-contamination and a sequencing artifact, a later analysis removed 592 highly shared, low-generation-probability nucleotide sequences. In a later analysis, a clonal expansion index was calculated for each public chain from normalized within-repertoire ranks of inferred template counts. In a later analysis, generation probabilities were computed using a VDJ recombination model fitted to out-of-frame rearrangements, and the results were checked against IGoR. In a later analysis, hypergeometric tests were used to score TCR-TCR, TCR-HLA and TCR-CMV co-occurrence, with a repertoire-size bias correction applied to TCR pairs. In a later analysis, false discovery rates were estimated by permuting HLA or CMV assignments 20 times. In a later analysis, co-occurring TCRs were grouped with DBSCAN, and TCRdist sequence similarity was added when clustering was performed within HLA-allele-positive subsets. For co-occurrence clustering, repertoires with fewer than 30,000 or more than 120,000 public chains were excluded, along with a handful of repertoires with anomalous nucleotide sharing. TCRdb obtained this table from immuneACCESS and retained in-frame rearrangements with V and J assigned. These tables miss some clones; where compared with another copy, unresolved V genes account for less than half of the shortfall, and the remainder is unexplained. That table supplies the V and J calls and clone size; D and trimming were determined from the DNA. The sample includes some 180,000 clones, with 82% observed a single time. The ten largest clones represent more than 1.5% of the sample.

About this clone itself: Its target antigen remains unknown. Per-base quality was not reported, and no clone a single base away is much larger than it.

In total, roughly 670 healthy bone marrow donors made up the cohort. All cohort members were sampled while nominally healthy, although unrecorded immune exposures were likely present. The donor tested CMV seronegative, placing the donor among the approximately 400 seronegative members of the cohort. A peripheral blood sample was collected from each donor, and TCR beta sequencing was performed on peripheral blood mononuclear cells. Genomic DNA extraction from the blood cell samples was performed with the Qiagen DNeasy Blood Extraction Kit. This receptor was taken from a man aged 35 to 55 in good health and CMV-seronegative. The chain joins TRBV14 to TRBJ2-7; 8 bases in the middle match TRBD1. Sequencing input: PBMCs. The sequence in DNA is TGTGCCAGCAGCCAAGCGCGGACAGGGTCCTACGAGCAGTACTTC. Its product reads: CASSQARTGSYEQYF.